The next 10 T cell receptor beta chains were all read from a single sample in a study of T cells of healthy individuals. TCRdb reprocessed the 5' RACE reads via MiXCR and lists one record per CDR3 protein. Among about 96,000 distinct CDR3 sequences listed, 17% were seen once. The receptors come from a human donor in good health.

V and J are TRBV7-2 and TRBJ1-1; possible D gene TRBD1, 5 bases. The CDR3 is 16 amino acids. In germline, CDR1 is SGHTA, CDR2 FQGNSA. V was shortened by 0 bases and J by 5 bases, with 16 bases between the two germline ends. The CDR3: CASSLAGAGSWTEAFF. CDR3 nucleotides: TGTGCCAGCAGCTTAGCAGGGGCAGGTTCGTGGACTGAAGCTTTCTTT.

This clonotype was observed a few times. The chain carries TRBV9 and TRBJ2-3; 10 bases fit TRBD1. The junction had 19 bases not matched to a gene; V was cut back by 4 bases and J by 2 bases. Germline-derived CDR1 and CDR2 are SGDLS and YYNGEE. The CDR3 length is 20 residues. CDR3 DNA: TGTGCCAGCAGCACCCAAGTGGGGGAACCGGGACAGGGGAACACAGATACGCAGTATTTT. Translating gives CASSTQVGEPGQGNTDTQYF.

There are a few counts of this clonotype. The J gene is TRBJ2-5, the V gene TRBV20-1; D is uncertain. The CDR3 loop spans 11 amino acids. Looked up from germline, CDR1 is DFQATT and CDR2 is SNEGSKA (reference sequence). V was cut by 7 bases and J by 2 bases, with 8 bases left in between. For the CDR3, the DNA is TGCAGTGGAAGTGAGCAAGAGACCCAGTACTTC. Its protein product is CSGSEQETQYF.

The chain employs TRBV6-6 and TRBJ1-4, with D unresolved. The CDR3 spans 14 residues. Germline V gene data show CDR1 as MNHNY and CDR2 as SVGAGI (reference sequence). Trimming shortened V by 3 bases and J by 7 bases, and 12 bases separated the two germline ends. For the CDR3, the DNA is TGTGCCAGCAGTTATTATGGGCGCGGTGAAAAACTGTTTTTT. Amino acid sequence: CASSYYGRGEKLFF.

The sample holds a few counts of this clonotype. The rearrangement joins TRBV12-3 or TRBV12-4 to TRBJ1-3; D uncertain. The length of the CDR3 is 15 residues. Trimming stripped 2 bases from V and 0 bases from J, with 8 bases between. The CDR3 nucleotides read TGTGCCAGCAGTTTAAGCTCCAGCTCTGGAAACACCATATATTTT. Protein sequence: CASSLSSSSGNTIYF.

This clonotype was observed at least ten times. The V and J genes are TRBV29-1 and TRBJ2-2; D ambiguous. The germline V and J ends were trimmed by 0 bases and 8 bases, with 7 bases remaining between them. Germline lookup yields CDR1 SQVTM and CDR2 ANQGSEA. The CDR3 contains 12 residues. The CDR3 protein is CSVEDFPGELFF. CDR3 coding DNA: TGCAGCGTTGAAGATTTTCCGGGGGAGCTGTTTTTT.

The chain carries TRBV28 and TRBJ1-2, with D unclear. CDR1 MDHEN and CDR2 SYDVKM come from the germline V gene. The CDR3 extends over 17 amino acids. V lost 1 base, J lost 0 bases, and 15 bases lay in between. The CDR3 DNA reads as TGTGCCAGCAGTTTATCGCCAGACAATATAGCTAACTATGGCTACACCTTC. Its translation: CASSLSPDNIANYGYTF.

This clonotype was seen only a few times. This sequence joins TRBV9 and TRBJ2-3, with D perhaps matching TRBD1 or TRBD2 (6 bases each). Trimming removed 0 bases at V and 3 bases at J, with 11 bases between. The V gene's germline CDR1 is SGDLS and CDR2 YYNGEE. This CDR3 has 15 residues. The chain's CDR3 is CASSVVGGRTDTQYF. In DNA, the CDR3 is TGTGCCAGCAGCGTAGTGGGGGGCCGAACAGATACGCAGTATTTT.

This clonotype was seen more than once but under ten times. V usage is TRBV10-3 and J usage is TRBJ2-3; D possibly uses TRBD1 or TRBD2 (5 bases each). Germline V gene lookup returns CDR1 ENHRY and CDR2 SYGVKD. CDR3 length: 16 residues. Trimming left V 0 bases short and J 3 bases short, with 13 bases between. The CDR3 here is CAISESGDLRTDTQYF. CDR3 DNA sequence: TGTGCCATCAGTGAGTCGGGGGACCTCCGGACAGATACGCAGTATTTT.

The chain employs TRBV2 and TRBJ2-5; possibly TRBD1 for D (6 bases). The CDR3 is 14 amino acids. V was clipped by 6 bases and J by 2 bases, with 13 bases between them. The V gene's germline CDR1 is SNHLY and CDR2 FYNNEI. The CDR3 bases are TGTGCCAGCAGGTTCAGGGGTGGACAAGAGACCCAGTACTTC. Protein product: CASRFRGGQETQYF. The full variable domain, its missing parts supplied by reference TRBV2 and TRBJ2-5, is EPEVTQTPSHQVTQMGQEVILRCVPISNHLYFYWYRQILGQKVEFLVSFYNNEISEKSEIFDDQFSVERPDGSNFTLKIRSTKLEDSAMYFCASRFRGGQETQYFGPGTRLLVL.